The text below deals with one TCR beta chain. Authors' methods: Cell counts per sample came from amplifying reference gene primers. Profiled with immunoSEQ multiplex PCR; TCRdb holds only in-frame clones, not every one. The V and J calls and the clone size are those of that table, but D and trimming were determined from the DNA. The table lists fewer than 150,000 clones, 81% of them singletons, with 1.5% to 1.8% in the top ten. The germline V gene encodes CDR1 SGDLS and CDR2 YYNGEE. This CDR3 has 16 amino acids. V shed 4 bases, J shed 2 bases, and the junction held 9 bases outside the gene matches. The sample comes from a study of blood T cell repertoires in COVID-19.

The genes are TRBV9 and TRBJ1-5, with TRBD1 identical over 7 bases. Sequenced sample: peripheral blood. The clonotype originates from a man aged 50-60 years with acute or convalescent COVID-19. DNA of the CDR3: TGTGCCAGCAGCTCGGGGCATGGACAGGGCAATCAGCCCCAGCATTTT. This encodes CASSSGHGQGNQPQHF.